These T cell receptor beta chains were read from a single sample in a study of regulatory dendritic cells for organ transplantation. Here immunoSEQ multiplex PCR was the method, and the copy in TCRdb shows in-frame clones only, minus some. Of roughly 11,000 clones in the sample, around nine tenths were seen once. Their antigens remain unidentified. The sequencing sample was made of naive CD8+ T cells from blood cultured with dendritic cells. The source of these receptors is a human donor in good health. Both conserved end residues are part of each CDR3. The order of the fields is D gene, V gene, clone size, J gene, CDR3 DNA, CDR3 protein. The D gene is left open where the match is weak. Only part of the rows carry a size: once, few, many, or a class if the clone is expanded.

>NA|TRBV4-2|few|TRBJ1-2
TGTGCCAGCAGCCAAGATGTCGGGGTCAGCTACTATGGCTACACCTTC
CASSQDVGVSYYGYTF
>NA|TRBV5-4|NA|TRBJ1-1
TGTGCCAATACGGGGAGGACTGAAGCTTTCTTT
CANTGRTEAFF
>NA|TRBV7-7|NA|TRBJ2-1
TGTGCTAGCAGCTTAGGCCGGGGCAGCCGAAATGAGCAGTTCTTC
CASSLGRGSRNEQFF
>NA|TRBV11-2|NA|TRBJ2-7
TGTGCCAGCAGCCCCCGAGGCTACGAGCAGTACTTC
CASSPRGYEQYF
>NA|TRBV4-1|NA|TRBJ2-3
TGCGCCAGCAGCCGGACACTCGCAGATACGCAGTATTTT
CASSRTLADTQYF
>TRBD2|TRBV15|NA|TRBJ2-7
TGTGCCACCAGCCCAGCGGGGGTTGGATCGAGCTCCTACGAGCAGTACTTC
CATSPAGVGSSSYEQYF
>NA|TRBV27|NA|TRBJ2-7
TGTGCCAGCAGTTTATCGGGGAAGGGCTACGAGCAGTACTTC
CASSLSGKGYEQYF
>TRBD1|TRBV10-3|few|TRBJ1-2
TGTGCCATCAGTGAGACTCAGAAGGGACAGGGGGCAAGTGGCTACACCTTC
CAISETQKGQGASGYTF
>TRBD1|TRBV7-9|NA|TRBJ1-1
TGTGCCAGCAGCTTAGCGAGGGACAGGGAAACTGAAGCTTTCTTT
CASSLARDRETEAFF
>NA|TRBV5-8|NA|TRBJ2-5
TGTGCCAGCAGCTTGGGTCGAGGAGAGACCCAGTACTTC
CASSLGRGETQYF
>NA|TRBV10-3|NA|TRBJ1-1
TGTGCCATCAGTGAGTCGACGGTGCGGGCTGAAGCTTTCTTT
CAISESTVRAEAFF
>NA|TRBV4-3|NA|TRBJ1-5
TGCGCCAGCAGCCAACTATATGCGGGTAATCAGCCCCAGCATTTT
CASSQLYAGNQPQHF
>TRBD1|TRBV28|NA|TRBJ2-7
TGTGCCAGCAGTTTAGGGACAGGGGCCTACGAGCAGTACTTC
CASSLGTGAYEQYF
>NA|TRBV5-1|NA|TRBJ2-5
TGCGCCAGCAGCTTGGGACGAAACACAGGGTTCGGAGAGACCCAGTACTTC
CASSLGRNTGFGETQYF
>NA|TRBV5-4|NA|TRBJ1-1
TGTGCCAGCAGCCGAGCGGGGGGAAGGAACACTGAAGCTTTCTTT
CASSRAGGRNTEAFF
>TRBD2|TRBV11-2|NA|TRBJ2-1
TGTGCCAGCAGCTTTTGGGGGGGGAACAATGAGCAGTTCTTC
CASSFWGGNNEQFF
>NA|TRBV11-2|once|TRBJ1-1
TGTGCCAGCAGCTTAGTTCCCTTGATCTACACTGAAGCTTTCTTT
CASSLVPLIYTEAFF
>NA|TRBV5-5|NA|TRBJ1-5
TGTGCCAGCAGCACGGACATTTATGATCAGCCCCAGCATTTT
CASSTDIYDQPQHF
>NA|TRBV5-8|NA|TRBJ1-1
TGTGCCAGCACCCTTTTGCCGGGGGCTGAAGCTTTCTTT
CASTLLPGAEAFF
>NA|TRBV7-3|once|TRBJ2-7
TGTGCCAGCAGCTTATCGGGCGGGGCTACCTCCTACGAGCAGTACTTC
CASSLSGGATSYEQYF
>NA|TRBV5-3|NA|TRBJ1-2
TGTGCCAGAAGAAAACAGGGTTCCAATTCCTGGGGCGGCTACACCTTC
CARRKQGSNSWGGYTF
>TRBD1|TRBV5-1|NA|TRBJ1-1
TGCGCCAGCAGCTTGTGGGGCACAGGGGGCCTCAACACTGAAGCTTTCTTT
CASSLWGTGGLNTEAFF
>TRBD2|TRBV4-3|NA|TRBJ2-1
TGCGCCAGCAGCCAATTGCTTAGCGGGGCCCACGGTACGTTCTTC
CASSQLLSGAHGTFF
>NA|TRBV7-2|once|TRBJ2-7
TGTGCCAGCAGCTTAGACGACCAGATACTCTACGAGCAGTACTTC
CASSLDDQILYEQYF
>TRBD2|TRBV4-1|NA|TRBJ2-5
TGCGCCAGCAGCAACGGGAGGGAGACCCAGTACTTC
CASSNGRETQYF
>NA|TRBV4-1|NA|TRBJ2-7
TGCGCCAGCAGCCAAGAAGGAAAATTTGGGGCTTTCTCCTACGAGCAGTACTTC
CASSQEGKFGAFSYEQYF
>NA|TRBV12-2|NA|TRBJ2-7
TGTGCAAGTCGCTACCGGGGAGGGCGGGTCAAGTTCTCCTACGAGCAGTACTTC
CASRYRGGRVKFSYEQYF
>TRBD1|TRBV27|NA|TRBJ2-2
TGTGCCAGCAGTTCGCGACAGGGTGCGAACACCGGGGAGCTGTTTTTT
CASSSRQGANTGELFF
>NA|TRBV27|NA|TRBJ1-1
TGTGCCAGCAGTTTATCAGGGCTCACTGAAGCTTTCTTT
CASSLSGLTEAFF
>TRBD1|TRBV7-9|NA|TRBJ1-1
TGTGCCAGCAGCTCTACGGACAGGGCGCCTGAAGCTTTCTTT
CASSSTDRAPEAFF
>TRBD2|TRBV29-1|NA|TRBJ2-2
TGCAGCGGCGGGACTAGCGGACTTACCGGGGAGCTGTTTTTT
CSGGTSGLTGELFF
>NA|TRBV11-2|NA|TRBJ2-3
TGTGCCAGCAGCTTAGTCGGCACAAAGAGGGATACGCAGTATTTT
CASSLVGTKRDTQYF
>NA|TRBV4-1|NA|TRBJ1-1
TGCGCCAGCAGCCAAGTCCAGGGTATGAACACTGAAGCTTTCTTT
CASSQVQGMNTEAFF
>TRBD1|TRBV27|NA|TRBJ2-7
TGTGCCAGCAGTTTATCATCGGACAGGGCCTACGAGCAGTACTTC
CASSLSSDRAYEQYF
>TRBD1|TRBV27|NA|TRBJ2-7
TGTGCCAGCAGTTTTGTAGGGACAGGGGGCTACGAGCAGTACTTC
CASSFVGTGGYEQYF
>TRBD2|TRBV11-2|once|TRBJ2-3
TGTGCCAGCAGCTTAGTTAGCGGGAACACAGATACGCAGTATTTT
CASSLVSGNTDTQYF
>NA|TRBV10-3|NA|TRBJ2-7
TGTGCCCCCTTCCGAGGGGGATGCTCCTACGAGCAGTACTTC
CAPFRGGCSYEQYF
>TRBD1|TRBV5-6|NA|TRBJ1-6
TGTGCCAGCAGCTTGGCAGGGGGGTCACCCCTCCACTTT
CASSLAGGSPLHF
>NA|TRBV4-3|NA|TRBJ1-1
TGCGCCAGCAGCCAATCCCGAGCCCCGGGGACTGAAGCTTTCTTT
CASSQSRAPGTEAFF
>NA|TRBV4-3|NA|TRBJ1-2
TGCGCCAGCAGCCCCCTAAGCCACACCGGAGGCTATGGCTACACCTTC
CASSPLSHTGGYGYTF
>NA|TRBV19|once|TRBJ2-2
TGTGCCAGTAGTATATCCGACAGCGCCGGGGAGCTGTTTTTT
CASSISDSAGELFF
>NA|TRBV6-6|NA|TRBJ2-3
TGTGCCAGCAGAGAACTAGCAACAGATACGCAGTATTTT
CASRELATDTQYF
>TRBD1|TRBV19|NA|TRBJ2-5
TGTGCCAGTAGCCTTGGACAGGGGAAGGAGACCCAGTACTTC
CASSLGQGKETQYF
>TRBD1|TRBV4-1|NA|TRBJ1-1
TGCGCCAGCAGCCAAGGACAGGGTACTGAAGCTTTCTTT
CASSQGQGTEAFF
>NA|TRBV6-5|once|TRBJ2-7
TGTGCCACCCTGGGCAAGGAGCAGTACTTC
CATLGKEQYF
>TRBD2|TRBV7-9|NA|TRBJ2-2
TGTGCCAGCAGCTCAAAGAGGACTAGCGGGAATCACACCGGGGAGCTGTTTTTT
CASSSKRTSGNHTGELFF
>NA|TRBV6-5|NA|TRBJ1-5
TGTGCCAGCAGTCTAGACGGGAATCAGCCCCAGCATTTT
CASSLDGNQPQHF
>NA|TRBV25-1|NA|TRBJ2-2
TGTGCCAGCAGTGAATTTGGGGGCAGCGGGGAGCTGTTTTTT
CASSEFGGSGELFF
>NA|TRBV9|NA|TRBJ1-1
TGTGCCAGCAGCGCCCCTGGCGGCACTGAAGCTTTCTTT
CASSAPGGTEAFF
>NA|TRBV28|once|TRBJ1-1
TGTGCCAGCTGGGGGTATACGGAGGGGGTTATGAACACTGAAGCTTTCTTT
CASWGYTEGVMNTEAFF